The 12 T cell receptor beta chains below all came from one sample that was sequenced in a study of T-cell reconstitution after alpha-beta-depleted transplantation in children. Unique molecular identifiers tagged the TCRbeta library. TCRdb independently ran MiXCR on the PCR reads; one entry per CDR3 protein. The table has just over 200,000 distinct CDR3 sequences, around 7.7% seen once. The sequences come from PBMCs, mostly from graft donor cells, collected 360 days after TCRalphabeta/CD19-depleted stem cell transplant. These TCRs come from a male patient between 2 and 10 years old who had a stem cell transplant for acute myeloid leukemia, so the T cells may come from the graft donor.

There are a few counts of this clonotype. V usage is TRBV7-2 and J usage is TRBJ2-4; 8 positions agree with TRBD1. V gave up 2 bases and J gave up 1 base; unmatched junction bases: 4. CDR1 and CDR2 from the germline V gene are SGHTA and FQGNSA. The CDR3 has 16 residues. CDR3 sequence reads: CASSLPRTGAKNIQYF. The DNA of the CDR3 is TGTGCCAGCAGCTTACCCCGGACAGGGGCCAAAAACATTCAGTACTTC.

The chain employs TRBV10-3 and TRBJ2-7; the D gene is possibly TRBD2 (5 bases). The CDR3 length is 13 residues. Looked up from germline, CDR1 is ENHRY and CDR2 is SYGVKD. Trimming cost V 0 bases and J 6 bases, with 9 bases left between them. CDR3 in amino acids: CAISESGEGEQYF. CDR3 DNA sequence: TGTGCCATCAGTGAGTCCGGAGAGGGCGAGCAGTACTTC.

This rearrangement joins TRBV7-9 to TRBJ2-1; no reliable D call. V was trimmed by 2 bases and J by 0 bases, leaving 11 bases between them. The V gene's germline CDR1 is SEHNR and CDR2 FQNEAQ (reference sequence). The CDR3 is 16 residues long. For the CDR3, the DNA is TGTGCCAGCAGCTTAATCCCCTCGAGCTCCTACAATGAGCAGTTCTTC. It is translated as CASSLIPSSSYNEQFF.

This clonotype has just a few counts. The rearrangement joins TRBV29-1 to TRBJ2-1; 9 bases are a match to TRBD2. The germline V gene encodes CDR1 SQVTM and CDR2 ANQGSEA. The CDR3 is 16 amino acids. J was trimmed by 0 bases and V by 4 bases; bases with no gene match: 7. CDR3 sequence: CSVGLAGTFSYNEQFF. The CDR3 DNA follows: TGCAGCGTTGGGCTAGCGGGAACCTTCTCCTACAATGAGCAGTTCTTC.

This clonotype was counted a few times. The chain is built from TRBV11-1 and TRBJ1-1; TRBD1 agrees at 9 bases. From germline, CDR1 is SGHAT and CDR2 FQDESV (reference sequence). J was trimmed by 0 bases and V by 4 bases; bases with no gene match: 12. The CDR3 has 18 amino acids. The CDR3 DNA reads as TGTGCCAGCAGCTCAAGGCGGGACAGGGATTTCCTGAACACTGAAGCTTTCTTT. It encodes CASSSRRDRDFLNTEAFF.

At least ten counts were recorded for this clonotype. The V call is TRBV5-5, the J call TRBJ1-6; 9 bases map to TRBD1. Losses at the gene ends were 3 bases for V and 8 bases for J; bases not matched to a gene: 9. The CDR3 spans 16 residues. The germline V gene encodes CDR1 SGHKS and CDR2 YYEKEE (reference sequence). The CDR3 nucleotides read TGTGCCAGCAGCTCCCGGACAGGGGCGGCTGATTCACCCCTCCACTTT. This encodes CASSSRTGAADSPLHF.

Concerning this clonotype: A clone one base away is much larger, so this may be a read error. J is TRBJ2-3 and V is TRBV24-1; 10 bases are shared with TRBD1. The V gene end was trimmed by 5 bases and the J gene end by 4 bases; junction bases not matched to a gene: 5. This CDR3 is 15 amino acids long. The germline gives CDR1 KGHDR, CDR2 SFDVKD. CDR3 DNA: TGTGCCACCAGTGTTCCCGGGACAGGGGCAGATACGCAGTATTTT. Translated: CATSVPGTGADTQYF.

The table lists this clonotype with a few counts. The rearrangement uses TRBV20-1 and TRBJ2-7; TRBD2 aligns across 11 bases. V was clipped by 4 bases and J by 6 bases; unmatched bases: 5. The germline CDR1 and CDR2 sequences are DFQATT and SNEGSKA (reference sequence). The CDR3 covers 13 residues. In nucleotides, the CDR3 is TGCAGTGCTACCGTACTAGCGGGAGTCGAGCAGTACTTC. Amino acids: CSATVLAGVEQYF.

This clonotype showed up many times. The chain carries TRBV5-1 and TRBJ2-3, with 11 bases that match TRBD2. V was clipped by 4 bases and J by 2 bases; unmatched bases: 6. CDR3 size: 16 residues. Germline V CDR1 and CDR2: SGHRS, YFSETQ. Written as DNA, the CDR3 is TGCGCCAGCAGCCTCCGACTAGCGGGAACCACAGATACGCAGTATTTT. This codes for CASSLRLAGTTDTQYF. Variable domain in full (rest from reference TRBV5-1 and TRBJ2-3): KAGVTQTPRYLIKTRGQQVTLSCSPISGHRSVSWYQQTPGQGLQFLFEYFSETQRNKGNFPGRFSGRQFSNSRSEMNVSTLELGDSALYLCASSLRLAGTTDTQYFGPGTRLTVL.

The chain couples TRBV5-5 to TRBJ2-1, with TRBD2 matching over 7 bases. Germline V gene sequence: CDR1 SGHKS, CDR2 YYEKEE (reference sequence). The V gene end was trimmed by 2 bases and the J gene end by 4 bases; junction bases not matched to a gene: 6. The CDR3 consists of 15 residues. CDR3 bases: TGTGCCAGCAGCTTCTTGGGACTACTATACAATGAGCAGTTCTTC. This translates into CASSFLGLLYNEQFF.

This rearrangement joins TRBV6-5 to TRBJ2-7, with TRBD1 as a possible D gene (5 bases). Germline V gene data show CDR1 as MNHEY and CDR2 as SVGAGI. The V gene lost 1 base and the J gene lost 4 bases, with 20 bases spanning the gap. The length of the CDR3 is 17 residues. CDR3 sequence reads: CASSYFRTLLPHYEQYF. As DNA, the CDR3 is TGTGCCAGCAGTTACTTTAGGACACTTCTACCCCATTACGAGCAGTACTTC.

This clonotype was seen many times. The chain joins TRBV10-3 to TRBJ2-3, with D maybe TRBD2 (6 bases). The V and J ends lost 7 bases and 5 bases respectively, with 10 bases between them. The CDR3 loop spans 12 amino acids. Per germline, CDR1 ENHRY and CDR2 SYGVKD. Here the CDR3 DNA reads TGTGCCATCAACGGGGGACTAGATACGCAGTATTTT. The encoded protein is CAINGGLDTQYF.